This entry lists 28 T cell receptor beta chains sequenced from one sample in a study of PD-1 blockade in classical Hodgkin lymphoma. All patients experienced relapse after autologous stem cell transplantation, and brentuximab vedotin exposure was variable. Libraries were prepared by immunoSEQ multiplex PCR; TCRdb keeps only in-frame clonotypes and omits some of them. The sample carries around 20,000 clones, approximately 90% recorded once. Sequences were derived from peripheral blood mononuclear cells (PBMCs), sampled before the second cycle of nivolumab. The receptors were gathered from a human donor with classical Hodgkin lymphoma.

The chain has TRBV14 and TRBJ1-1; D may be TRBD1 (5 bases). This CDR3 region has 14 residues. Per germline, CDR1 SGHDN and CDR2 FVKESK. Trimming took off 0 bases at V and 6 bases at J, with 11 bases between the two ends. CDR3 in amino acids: CASSQEGGRAEAFF. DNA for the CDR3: TGTGCCAGCAGCCAAGAGGGGGGGAGGGCTGAAGCTTTCTTT. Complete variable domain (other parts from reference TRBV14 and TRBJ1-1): EAGVTQFPSHSVIEKGQTVTLRCDPISGHDNLYWYRRVMGKEIKFLLHFVKESKQDESGMPNNRFLAERTGGTYSTLKVQPAELEDSGVYFCASSQEGGRAEAFFGQGTRLTVV.

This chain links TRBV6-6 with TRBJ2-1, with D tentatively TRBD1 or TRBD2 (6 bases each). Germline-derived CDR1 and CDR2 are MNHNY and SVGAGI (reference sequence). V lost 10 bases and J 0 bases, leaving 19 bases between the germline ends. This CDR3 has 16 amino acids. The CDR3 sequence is CATSGADGSSYNEQFF. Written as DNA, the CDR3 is TGTGCCACCTCGGGGGCCGACGGAAGCTCCTACAATGAGCAGTTCTTC.

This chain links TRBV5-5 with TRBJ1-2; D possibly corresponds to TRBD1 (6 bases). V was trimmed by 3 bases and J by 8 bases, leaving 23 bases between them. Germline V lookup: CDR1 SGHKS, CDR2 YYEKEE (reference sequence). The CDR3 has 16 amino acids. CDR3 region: CASSYTTLTGGDGYTF. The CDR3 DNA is TGTGCCAGCAGCTACACCACCCTGACAGGAGGTGACGGCTACACCTTC.

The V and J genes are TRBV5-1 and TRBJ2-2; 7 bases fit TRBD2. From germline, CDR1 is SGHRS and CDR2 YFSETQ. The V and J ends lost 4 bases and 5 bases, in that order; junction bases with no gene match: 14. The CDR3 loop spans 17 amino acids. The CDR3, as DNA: TGCGCCAGCAGCCTCGACCACCCTAGCGGAGGGACCGGGGAGCTGTTTTTT. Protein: CASSLDHPSGGTGELFF.

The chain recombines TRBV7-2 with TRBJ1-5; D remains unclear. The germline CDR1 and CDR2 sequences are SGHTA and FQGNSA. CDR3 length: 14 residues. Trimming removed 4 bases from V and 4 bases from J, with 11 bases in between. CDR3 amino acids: CASSSDPANQPQHF. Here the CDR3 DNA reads TGTGCCAGCAGCTCGGACCCAGCAAATCAGCCCCAGCATTTT. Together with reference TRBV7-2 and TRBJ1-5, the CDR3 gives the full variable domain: GAGVSQSPSNKVTEKGKDVELRCDPISGHTALYWYRQSLGQGLEFLIYFQGNSAPDKSGLPSDRFSAERTGGSVSTLTIQRTQQEDSAVYLCASSSDPANQPQHFGDGTRLSIL.

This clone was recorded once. Here the CDR3 reads CASSHRTADYEQYF. CDR3 coding DNA: TGCGCCAGCAGCCATAGGACGGCAGACTACGAGCAGTACTTC. The genes are TRBV4-3 and TRBJ2-7; D is unclear. Per germline, CDR1 LGHNA and CDR2 YSLEER. This CDR3 contains 14 residues. V was cut by 3 bases and J by 3 bases, with 12 bases left in between.

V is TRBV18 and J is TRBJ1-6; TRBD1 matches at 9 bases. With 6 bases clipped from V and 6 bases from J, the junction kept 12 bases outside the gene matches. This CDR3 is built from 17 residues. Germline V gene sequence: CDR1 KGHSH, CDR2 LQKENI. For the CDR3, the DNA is TGTGCCAGCTCCCGATCATCTGGGACAGGGCTTAATTCACCCCTCCACTTT. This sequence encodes CASSRSSGTGLNSPLHF.

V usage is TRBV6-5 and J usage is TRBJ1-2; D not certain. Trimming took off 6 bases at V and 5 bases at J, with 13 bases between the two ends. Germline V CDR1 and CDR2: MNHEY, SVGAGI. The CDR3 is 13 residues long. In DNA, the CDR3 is TGTGCCAGCAGCCCCTTCAACCAATATGGCTACACCTTC. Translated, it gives CASSPFNQYGYTF.

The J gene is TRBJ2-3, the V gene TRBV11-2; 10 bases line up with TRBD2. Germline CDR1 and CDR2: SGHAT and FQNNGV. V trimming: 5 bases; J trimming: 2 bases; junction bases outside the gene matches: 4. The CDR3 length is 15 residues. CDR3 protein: CASSGTSGVTDTQYF. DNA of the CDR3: TGTGCCAGCAGCGGCACTAGCGGGGTCACAGATACGCAGTATTTT.

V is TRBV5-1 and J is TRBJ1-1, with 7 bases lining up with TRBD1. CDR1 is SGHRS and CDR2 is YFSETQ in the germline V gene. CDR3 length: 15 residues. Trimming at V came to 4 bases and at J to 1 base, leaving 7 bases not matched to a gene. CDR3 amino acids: CASSPAQGSNTEAFF. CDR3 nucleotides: TGCGCCAGCAGCCCGGCACAGGGGTCGAACACTGAAGCTTTCTTT.

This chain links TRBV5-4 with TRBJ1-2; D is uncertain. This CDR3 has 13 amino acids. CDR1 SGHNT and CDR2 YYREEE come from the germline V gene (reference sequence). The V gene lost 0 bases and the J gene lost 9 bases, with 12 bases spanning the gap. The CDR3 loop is CASSLVASRRYTF. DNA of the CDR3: TGTGCCAGCAGCTTGGTAGCATCTAGACGCTACACCTTC. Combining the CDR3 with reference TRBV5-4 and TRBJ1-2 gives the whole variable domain ETGVTQSPTHLIKTRGQQVTLRCSSQSGHNTVSWYQQALGQGPQFIFQYYREEENGRGNFPPRFSGLQFPNYSSELNVNALELDDSALYLCASSLVASRRYTFGSGTRLTVV.

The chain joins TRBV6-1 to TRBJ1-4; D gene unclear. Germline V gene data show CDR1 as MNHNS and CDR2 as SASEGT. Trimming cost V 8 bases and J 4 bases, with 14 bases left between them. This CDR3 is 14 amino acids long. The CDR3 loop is CASVYRPFNEKLFF. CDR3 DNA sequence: TGTGCCAGCGTATACAGACCCTTTAATGAAAAACTGTTTTTT.

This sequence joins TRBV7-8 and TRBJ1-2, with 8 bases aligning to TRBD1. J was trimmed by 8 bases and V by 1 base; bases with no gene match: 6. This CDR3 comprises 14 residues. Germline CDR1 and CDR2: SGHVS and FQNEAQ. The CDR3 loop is CASSLGGQVSGYTF. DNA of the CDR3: TGTGCCAGCAGCTTAGGGGGACAGGTCAGCGGCTACACCTTC.

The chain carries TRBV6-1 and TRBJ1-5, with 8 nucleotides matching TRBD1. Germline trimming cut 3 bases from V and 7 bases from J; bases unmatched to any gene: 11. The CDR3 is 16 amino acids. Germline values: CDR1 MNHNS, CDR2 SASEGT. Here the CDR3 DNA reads TGTGCCAGCAGTGAGGACAGGGCCACGCGGGGACAGCCCCAGCATTTT. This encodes CASSEDRATRGQPQHF.

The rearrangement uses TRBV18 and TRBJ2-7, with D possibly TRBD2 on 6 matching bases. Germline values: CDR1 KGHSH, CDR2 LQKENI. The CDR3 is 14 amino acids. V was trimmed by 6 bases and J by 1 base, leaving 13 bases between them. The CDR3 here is CASSRGTLSYEQYF. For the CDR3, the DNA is TGTGCCAGCTCGCGGGGAACGCTTTCCTACGAGCAGTACTTC.

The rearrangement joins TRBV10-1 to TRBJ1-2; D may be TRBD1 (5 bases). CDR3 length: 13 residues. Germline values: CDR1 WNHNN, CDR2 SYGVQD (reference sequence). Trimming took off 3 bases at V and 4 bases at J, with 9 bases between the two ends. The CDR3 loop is CASSDRERYGYTF. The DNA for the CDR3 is TGCGCCAGCAGTGACAGGGAACGCTATGGCTACACCTTC.

This CDR3 is CASSLYGENSPLHF. DNA of the CDR3: TGTGCCAGCAGCTTATACGGGGAAAATTCACCCCTCCACTTT. The chain carries TRBV7-8 and TRBJ1-6; D call uncertain. V was cut by 2 bases and J by 7 bases, with 9 bases left in between. The CDR3 has 14 residues. CDR1 is SGHVS, CDR2 FQNEAQ, per germline.

CDR3: CASSPAGGLPGNTIYF. The CDR3 coding sequence is TGTGCCAGCTCACCGGCAGGGGGCCTCCCTGGAAACACCATATATTTT. The chain links TRBV18 to TRBJ1-3; 8 bases match TRBD1. V shed 3 bases, J shed 2 bases, and the junction held 6 bases outside the gene matches. CDR1 is KGHSH and CDR2 is LQKENI in the germline V gene. The length of the CDR3 is 16 residues.

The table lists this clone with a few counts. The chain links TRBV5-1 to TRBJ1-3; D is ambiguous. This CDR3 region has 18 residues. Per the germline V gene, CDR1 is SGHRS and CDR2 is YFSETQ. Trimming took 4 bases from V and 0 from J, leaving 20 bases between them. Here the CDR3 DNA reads TGCGCCAGCAGCCCAACCCCGAACGCCGGATCCTCTGGAAACACCATATATTTT. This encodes CASSPTPNAGSSGNTIYF.

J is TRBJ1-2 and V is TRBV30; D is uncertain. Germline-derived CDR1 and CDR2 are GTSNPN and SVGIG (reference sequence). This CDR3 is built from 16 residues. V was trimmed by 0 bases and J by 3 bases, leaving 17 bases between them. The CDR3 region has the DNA TGTGCCTGGAGTGTATCCCCACTAGAGGGTTACTATGGCTACACCTTC. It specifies CAWSVSPLEGYYGYTF.

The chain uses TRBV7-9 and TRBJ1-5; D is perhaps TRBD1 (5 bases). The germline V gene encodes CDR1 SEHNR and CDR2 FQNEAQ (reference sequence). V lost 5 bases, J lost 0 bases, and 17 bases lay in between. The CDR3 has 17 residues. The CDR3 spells CASSQRGRTDSNQPQHF. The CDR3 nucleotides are TGTGCCAGCAGCCAAAGGGGACGGACCGATAGCAATCAGCCCCAGCATTTT.

CDR3 loop: CASSLGQGGPQHF. The CDR3 DNA sequence: TGTGCCAGCAGCTTGGGACAGGGTGGGCCCCAGCATTTT. The gene calls are TRBV7-2 and TRBJ1-5; 9 bases agree with TRBD1. Germline loops: CDR1 SGHTA, CDR2 FQGNSA. With 3 bases clipped from V and 9 bases from J, the junction kept 3 bases outside the gene matches. CDR3 length equals 13 residues.

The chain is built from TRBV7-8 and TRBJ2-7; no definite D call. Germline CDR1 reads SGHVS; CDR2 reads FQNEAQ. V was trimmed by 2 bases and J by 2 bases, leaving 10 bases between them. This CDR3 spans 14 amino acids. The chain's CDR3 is CASSLNVGPYEQYF. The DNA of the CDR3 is TGTGCCAGCAGCTTAAATGTCGGACCCTACGAGCAGTACTTC.

CDR3 bases: TGTGCCAGCAGCCCGGGGACAGGGGGACAACTTAGGGCTGAAGCTTTCTTT. This sequence encodes CASSPGTGGQLRAEAFF. J is TRBJ1-1 and V is TRBV5-4; 11 bases are shared with TRBD1. J lost 6 bases, V lost 4 bases, and 14 bases had no gene match. This CDR3 is 17 amino acids long. Germline V gene data show CDR1 as SGHNT and CDR2 as YYREEE (reference sequence).

This CDR3 reads CASSRQTGGMNTEAFF. For the CDR3, the DNA is TGTGCCAGCAGCAGACAGACAGGGGGCATGAACACTGAAGCTTTCTTT. The rearrangement links TRBV2 to TRBJ1-1, with 10 bases that match TRBD1. Germline V gives CDR1 SNHLY, CDR2 FYNNEI. This CDR3 region has 16 residues. Germline trimming cut 6 bases from V and 0 bases from J; bases unmatched to any gene: 7.

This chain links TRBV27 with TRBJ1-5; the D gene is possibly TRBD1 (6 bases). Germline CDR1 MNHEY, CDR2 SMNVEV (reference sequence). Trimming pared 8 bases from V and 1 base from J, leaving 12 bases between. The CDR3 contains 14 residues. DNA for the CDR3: TGTGCCAGCGCCTCCCAGGGGAGCAATCAGCCCCAGCATTTT. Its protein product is CASASQGSNQPQHF.

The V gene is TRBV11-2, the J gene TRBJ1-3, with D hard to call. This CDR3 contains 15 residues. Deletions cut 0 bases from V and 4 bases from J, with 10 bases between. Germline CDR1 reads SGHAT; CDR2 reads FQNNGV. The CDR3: CASSLDRVAGNTIYF. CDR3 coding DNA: TGTGCCAGCAGCTTAGATCGGGTGGCGGGAAACACCATATATTTT.

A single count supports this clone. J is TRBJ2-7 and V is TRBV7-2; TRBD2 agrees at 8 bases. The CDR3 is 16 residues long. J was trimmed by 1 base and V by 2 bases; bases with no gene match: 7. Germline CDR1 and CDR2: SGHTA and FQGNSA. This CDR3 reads CASSLTSGGSSYEQYF. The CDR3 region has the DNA TGTGCCAGCAGCTTAACCAGCGGGGGCTCTTCCTACGAGCAGTACTTC.